The present T cell receptor beta chain was sequenced within a study of blood T cell repertoires in COVID-19. Turning to the study itself: Samples came from the United States, Italy and Spain, spanning acute and convalescent COVID-19. T cells, B-cell-depleted T cells, or PBMCs provided the cDNA or gDNA that served as material.

Study processing details: Quantification of nucleated cells was approximated via reference gene primer amplification. TCRdb keeps only in-frame clones here, not all; method: immunoSEQ multiplex PCR. The D gene and trimming were derived from the DNA, and the V and J assignments and clone size from that table. The sample lists roughly 250,000 clones, around 90% seen once, with more than 0.95% in the top ten. This clonotype was obtained from a woman aged 40 to 50 who had recovered from COVID-19. The sample was peripheral blood.

The CDR3 DNA follows: TGTGCCAGCAGCACACAGATGAACACTGAAGCTTTCTTT. It yields the protein CASSTQMNTEAFF. J is TRBJ1-1 and V is TRBV6-5; the D is unclear. The V end lost 6 bases, the J end lost 0 bases, and 8 bases lay between the germline ends. The CDR3 has 13 residues. The germline gives CDR1 MNHEY, CDR2 SVGAGI.